This T cell receptor beta chain came from a study of T cell repertoires in cytomegalovirus infection. Via MiXCR, TCRdb re-called the reads, giving one row per CDR3 protein. The sample includes about 530,000 distinct CDR3 sequences, about a quarter of them seen just once. The CDR3 length is 16 residues. Trimming took 3 bases from V and 6 from J, leaving 17 bases between them. Looked up from germline, CDR1 is KGHDR and CDR2 is SFDVKD. The chain couples TRBV24-1 to TRBJ2-1; D is undetermined. Material for sequencing was PBMCs. This clonotype was sampled from a human donor in good health (CMV status not recorded). Some clones in this sample may be carry-over from other donors' samples. The CDR3 protein is CATSDDGFSVANEQFF. CDR3 in DNA: TGTGCCACCAGTGATGACGGGTTCTCCGTGGCCAATGAGCAGTTCTTC.